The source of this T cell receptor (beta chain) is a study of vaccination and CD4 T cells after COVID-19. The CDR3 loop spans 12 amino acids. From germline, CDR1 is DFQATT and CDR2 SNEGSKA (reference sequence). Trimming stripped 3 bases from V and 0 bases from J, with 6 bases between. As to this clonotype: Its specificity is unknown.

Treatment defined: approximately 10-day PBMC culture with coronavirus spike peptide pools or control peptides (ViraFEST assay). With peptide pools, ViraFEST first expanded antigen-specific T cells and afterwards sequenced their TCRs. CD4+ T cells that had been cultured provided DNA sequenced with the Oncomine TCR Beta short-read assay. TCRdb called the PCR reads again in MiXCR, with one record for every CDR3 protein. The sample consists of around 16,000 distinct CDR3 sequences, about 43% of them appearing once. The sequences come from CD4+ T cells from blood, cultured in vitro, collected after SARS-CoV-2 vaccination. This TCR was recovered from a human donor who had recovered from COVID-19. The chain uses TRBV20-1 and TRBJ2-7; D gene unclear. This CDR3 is CSARFSSYEQYF. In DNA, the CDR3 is TGCAGTGCTAGGTTCAGCTCCTACGAGCAGTACTTC.